These 14 T cell receptor beta chains were all obtained from the same sample, sequenced in a study of T cell changes during pregnancy in multiple sclerosis. TCRdb keeps only in-frame clones here, not all; method: immunoSEQ multiplex PCR. Of about 81,000 clones in the sample, about 94% were seen once. The starting material was peripheral blood, obtained in the third trimester of pregnancy. These receptors all come from a female donor in good health, enrolled as a control in a pregnancy study.

This chain uses TRBV6-6 with TRBJ2-3; maybe TRBD2 (5 bases). V shed 0 bases and J shed 4 bases, with 14 bases lying between them. The V gene's germline CDR1 is MNHNY and CDR2 SVGAGI (reference sequence). The CDR3 spans 16 residues. CDR3 residues: CASSYSAALRADTQYF. The CDR3 DNA reads as TGTGCCAGCAGTTACTCGGCTGCGTTGAGGGCAGATACGCAGTATTTT.

The J gene is TRBJ2-3, the V gene TRBV2; 14 bases line up with TRBD2. V lost 6 bases to trimming and J lost 6 bases; unmatched junction nucleotides: 5. Germline assignment: CDR1 SNHLY and CDR2 FYNNEI. The CDR3 covers 15 residues. CDR3: CASRPTSGRVDTQYF. DNA of the CDR3: TGTGCCAGCAGACCGACTAGCGGGAGGGTGGATACGCAGTATTTT.

The chain links TRBV7-6 to TRBJ2-5; TRBD1 matches 8 bases. With 5 bases clipped from V and 2 bases from J, the junction kept 7 bases outside the gene matches. Germline CDR1 and CDR2: SGHVS and FNYEAQ. CDR3 size: 15 residues. CDR3 sequence: CASSPRGQGQETQYF. CDR3 DNA sequence: TGTGCCAGCAGCCCCAGGGGGCAGGGACAAGAGACCCAGTACTTC.

A single count supports this clone. The gene calls are TRBV27 and TRBJ2-5; D is unclear. Trimming left V 2 bases short and J 5 bases short, with 15 bases between. The germline gives CDR1 MNHEY, CDR2 SMNVEV (reference sequence). The CDR3 has 15 residues. The CDR3 DNA follows: TGTGCCAGCAGTTTAGGTCTAGTAGGTATTGAGACCCAGTACTTC. It yields the protein CASSLGLVGIETQYF.

The V gene is TRBV7-9, the J gene TRBJ2-7; a possible D gene is TRBD1 (7 bases). The CDR3 spans 14 residues. Germline V gives CDR1 SEHNR, CDR2 FQNEAQ (reference sequence). The V and J ends lost 5 bases and 7 bases respectively, with 18 bases between them. CDR3 in amino acids: CASSLQGRPREQYF. The CDR3 region has the DNA TGTGCCAGCAGCCTACAGGGGAGGCCTCGAGAGCAGTACTTC.

The count of this clone is one. The CDR3 nucleotides are TGTGCCAGCAGTGAACAGGGCAGCTCAAATGAAAAACTGTTTTTT. Translating it yields CASSEQGSSNEKLFF. The chain joins TRBV6-1 to TRBJ1-4; tentative D call: TRBD1 (5 bases). CDR1 is MNHNS and CDR2 is SASEGT in the germline V gene. Between the trimmed V and J ends, which lost 2 bases and 5 bases, there was a span of 12 bases. This CDR3 region has 15 residues.

This clone has just one count. The chain carries TRBV4-1 and TRBJ1-5; D unresolved. Germline V CDR1 and CDR2: MGHRA, YSYEKL. The CDR3 contains 15 residues. The V end lost 8 bases, the J end lost 2 bases, and 16 bases lay between the germline ends. As DNA, the CDR3 is TGCGCCAGCGGATCGTGGGAGGGTGGCAATCAGCCCCAGCATTTT. Encoded protein: CASGSWEGGNQPQHF.

The chain combines TRBV6-1 with TRBJ1-1; D possibly corresponds to TRBD1 (5 bases). CDR3 length: 14 amino acids. Germline V lookup: CDR1 MNHNS, CDR2 SASEGT. The germline V and J ends were trimmed by 5 bases and 5 bases, with 15 bases remaining between them. The CDR3 region is CASSKIGALTEAFF. The CDR3 DNA is TGTGCCAGCAGTAAAATAGGGGCGCTTACTGAAGCTTTCTTT.

V and J are TRBV5-6 and TRBJ2-5; TRBD2 agrees at 7 bases. This CDR3 has 16 residues. Germline loops: CDR1 SGHDT, CDR2 YYEEEE. After removal of 1 base from V and 1 base from J, the junction contained 7 bases not matched to a gene. The CDR3: CASSLRGDGFQETQYF. The CDR3 coding sequence is TGTGCCAGCAGCTTGCGGGGGGATGGCTTCCAAGAGACCCAGTACTTC.

This rearrangement joins TRBV19 to TRBJ1-5; 7 nucleotides agree with TRBD1. The CDR3 has 11 residues. Unmatched junction bases numbered 1, after V lost 8 bases and J lost 6 bases. Looked up from germline, CDR1 is LNHDA and CDR2 is SQIVND (reference sequence). Here the CDR3 reads CASGTVQPQHF. CDR3 bases: TGTGCCAGTGGGACAGTTCAGCCCCAGCATTTT. Looking up the rest from reference TRBV19 and TRBJ1-5 gives the full variable domain: DGGITQSPKYLFRKEGQNVTLSCEQNLNHDAMYWYRQDPGQGLRLIYYSQIVNDFQKGDIAEGYSVSREKKESFPLTVTSAQKNPTAFYLCASGTVQPQHFGDGTRLSIL.

The J gene is TRBJ2-1, the V gene TRBV11-2, with TRBD2 identical over 10 bases. V gave up 7 bases and J gave up 7 bases; unmatched junction bases: 10. This CDR3 is 15 amino acids long. Germline loops: CDR1 SGHAT, CDR2 FQNNGV. In nucleotides, the CDR3 is TGTGCCAGCACCCCTAGCGGGAGAAGAAGTAATGAGCAGTTCTTC. Translating gives CASTPSGRRSNEQFF.

J is TRBJ2-7 and V is TRBV27, with TRBD2 matching over 14 bases. This CDR3 comprises 15 residues. CDR1 and CDR2 (germline): MNHEY, SMNVEV (reference sequence). J lost 4 bases, V lost 5 bases, and 4 bases had no gene match. The CDR3 region is CASSPWTSGRYEQYF. CDR3 nucleotide sequence: TGTGCCAGCAGTCCCTGGACTAGCGGGAGGTACGAGCAGTACTTC.

The CDR3 reads CASSRGLAGYNEQFF. As DNA, the CDR3 is TGTGCCAGCTCACGGGGACTAGCGGGATACAATGAGCAGTTCTTC. The chain joins TRBV18 to TRBJ2-1; 13 bases line up with TRBD2. CDR1 is KGHSH and CDR2 is LQKENI in the germline V gene. This CDR3 is 15 amino acids long. The V gene end was trimmed by 4 bases and the J gene end by 4 bases; junction bases not matched to a gene: 1.

The chain joins TRBV2 to TRBJ2-7; the match to TRBD2 covers 9 bases. CDR1 is SNHLY, CDR2 FYNNEI, per germline. The CDR3 has 14 residues. The junction had 7 bases not matched to a gene; V was cut back by 4 bases and J by 6 bases. CDR3 residues: CASSGPREGPEQYF. The CDR3 nucleotides are TGTGCCAGCAGTGGCCCGCGGGAGGGCCCCGAGCAGTACTTC.